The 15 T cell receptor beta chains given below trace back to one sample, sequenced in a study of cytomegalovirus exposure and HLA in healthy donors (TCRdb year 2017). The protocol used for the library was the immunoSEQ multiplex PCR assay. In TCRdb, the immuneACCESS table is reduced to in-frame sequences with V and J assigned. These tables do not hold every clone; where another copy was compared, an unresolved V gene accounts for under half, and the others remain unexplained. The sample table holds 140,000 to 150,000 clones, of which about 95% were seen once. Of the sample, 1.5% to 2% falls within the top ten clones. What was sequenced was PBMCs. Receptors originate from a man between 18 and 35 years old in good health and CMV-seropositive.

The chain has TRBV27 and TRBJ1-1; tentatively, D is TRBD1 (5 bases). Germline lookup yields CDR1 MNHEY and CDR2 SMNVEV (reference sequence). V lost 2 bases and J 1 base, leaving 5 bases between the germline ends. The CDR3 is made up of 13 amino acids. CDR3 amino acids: CASSLQGNTEAFF. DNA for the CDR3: TGTGCCAGCAGTTTACAGGGGAACACTGAAGCTTTCTTT.

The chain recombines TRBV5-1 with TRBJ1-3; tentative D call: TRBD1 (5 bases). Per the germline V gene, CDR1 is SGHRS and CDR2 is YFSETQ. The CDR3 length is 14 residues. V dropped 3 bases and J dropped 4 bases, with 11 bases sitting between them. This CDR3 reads CASSSGTAGNTIYF. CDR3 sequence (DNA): TGCGCCAGCAGCTCGGGGACTGCCGGAAACACCATATATTTT.

DNA for the CDR3: TGCGCCAGCAGGCCGCCGGGACTGTCCTCCTACAATGAGCAGTTCTTC. It is translated as CASRPPGLSSYNEQFF. The rearrangement joins TRBV5-1 to TRBJ2-1, with a weak D call TRBD2 (6 bases). The CDR3 is 16 amino acids. CDR1 is SGHRS, CDR2 YFSETQ, per germline. V gave up 5 bases and J gave up 0 bases, with 15 bases separating them.

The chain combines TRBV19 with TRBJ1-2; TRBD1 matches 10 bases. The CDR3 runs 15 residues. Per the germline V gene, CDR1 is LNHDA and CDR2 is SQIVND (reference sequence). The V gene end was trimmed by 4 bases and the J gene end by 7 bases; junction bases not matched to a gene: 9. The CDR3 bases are TGTGCCAGTAGTACCCCGGGACAGGGGCTCGCTGGCTACACCTTC. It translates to CASSTPGQGLAGYTF.

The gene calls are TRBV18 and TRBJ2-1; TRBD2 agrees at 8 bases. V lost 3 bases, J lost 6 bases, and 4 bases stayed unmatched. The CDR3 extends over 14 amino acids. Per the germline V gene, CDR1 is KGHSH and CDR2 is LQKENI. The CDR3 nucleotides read TGTGCCAGCTCACCCCGGACTAGCATCAATGAGCAGTTCTTC. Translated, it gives CASSPRTSINEQFF.

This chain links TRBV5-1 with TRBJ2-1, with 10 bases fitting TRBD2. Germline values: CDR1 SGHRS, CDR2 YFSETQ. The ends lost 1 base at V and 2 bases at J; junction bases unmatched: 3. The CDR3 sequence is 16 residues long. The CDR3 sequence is CASSLTGTSAYNEQFF. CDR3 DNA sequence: TGCGCCAGCAGCTTGACCGGGACTAGCGCCTACAATGAGCAGTTCTTC. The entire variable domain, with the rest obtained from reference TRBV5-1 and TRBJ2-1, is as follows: KAGVTQTPRYLIKTRGQQVTLSCSPISGHRSVSWYQQTPGQGLQFLFEYFSETQRNKGNFPGRFSGRQFSNSRSEMNVSTLELGDSALYLCASSLTGTSAYNEQFFGPGTRLTVL.

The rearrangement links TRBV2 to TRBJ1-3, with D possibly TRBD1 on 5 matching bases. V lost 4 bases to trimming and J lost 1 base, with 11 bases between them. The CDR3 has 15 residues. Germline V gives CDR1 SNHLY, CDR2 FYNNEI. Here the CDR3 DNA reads TGTGCCAGCAGTGGAAGCGGGGGGTCTGGAAACACCATATATTTT. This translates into CASSGSGGSGNTIYF.

CDR3 in amino acids: CASSLDRGQYNEQFF. The CDR3 nucleotides read TGTGCCAGCAGTCTAGACAGGGGACAATACAATGAGCAGTTCTTC. V is TRBV6-1 and J is TRBJ2-1; TRBD1 agrees at 8 bases. The CDR3 has 15 amino acids. Germline CDR1 MNHNS, CDR2 SASEGT. V gave up 5 bases and J gave up 4 bases; unmatched junction bases: 7.

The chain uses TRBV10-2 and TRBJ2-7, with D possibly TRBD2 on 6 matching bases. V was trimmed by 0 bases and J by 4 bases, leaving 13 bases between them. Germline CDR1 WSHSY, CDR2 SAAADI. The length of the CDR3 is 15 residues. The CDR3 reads CASSESTGAQYEQYF. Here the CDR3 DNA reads TGCGCCAGCAGTGAGTCGACGGGAGCCCAGTACGAGCAGTACTTC.

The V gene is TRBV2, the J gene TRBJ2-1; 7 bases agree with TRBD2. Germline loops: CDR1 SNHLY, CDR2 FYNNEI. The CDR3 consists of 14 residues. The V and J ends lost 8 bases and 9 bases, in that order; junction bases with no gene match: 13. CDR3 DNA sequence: TGTGCCAGCGGTAGGGACTACTCCCGGGGTGAGCAGTTCTTC. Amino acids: CASGRDYSRGEQFF.

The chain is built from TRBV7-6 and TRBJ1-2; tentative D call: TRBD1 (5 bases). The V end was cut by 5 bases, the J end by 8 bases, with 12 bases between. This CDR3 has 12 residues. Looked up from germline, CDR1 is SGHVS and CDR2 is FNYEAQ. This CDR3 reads CASSAGWSGYTF. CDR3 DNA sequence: TGTGCCAGCAGCGCAGGGTGGAGCGGCTACACCTTC.

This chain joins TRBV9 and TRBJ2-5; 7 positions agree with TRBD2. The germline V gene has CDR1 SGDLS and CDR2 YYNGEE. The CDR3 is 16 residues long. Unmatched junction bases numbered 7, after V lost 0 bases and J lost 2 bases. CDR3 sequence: CASSVAQRDSQETQYF. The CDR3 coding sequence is TGTGCCAGCAGCGTAGCTCAGCGGGATAGTCAAGAGACCCAGTACTTC.

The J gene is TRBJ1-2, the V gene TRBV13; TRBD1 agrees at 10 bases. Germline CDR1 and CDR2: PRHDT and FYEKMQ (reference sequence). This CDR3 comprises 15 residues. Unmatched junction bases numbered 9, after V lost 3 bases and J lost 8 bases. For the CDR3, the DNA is TGTGCCAGCAGCTTCCCGACAGGGGGCGAAAAGGGCTACACCTTC. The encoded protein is CASSFPTGGEKGYTF.

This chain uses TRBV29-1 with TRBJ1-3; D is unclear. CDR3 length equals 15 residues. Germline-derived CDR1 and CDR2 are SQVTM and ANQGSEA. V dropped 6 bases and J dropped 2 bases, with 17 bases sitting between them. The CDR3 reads CSVATGATTGNTIYF. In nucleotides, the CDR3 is TGCAGCGTCGCAACGGGAGCTACAACTGGAAACACCATATATTTT.

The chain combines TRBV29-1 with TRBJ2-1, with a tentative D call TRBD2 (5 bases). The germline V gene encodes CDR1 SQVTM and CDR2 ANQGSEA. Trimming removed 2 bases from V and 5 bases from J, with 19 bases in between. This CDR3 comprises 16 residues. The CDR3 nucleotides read TGCAGCGTTGAAAAGGCGGACGGCGGGTGGCACAATGAGCAGTTCTTC. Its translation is CSVEKADGGWHNEQFF.